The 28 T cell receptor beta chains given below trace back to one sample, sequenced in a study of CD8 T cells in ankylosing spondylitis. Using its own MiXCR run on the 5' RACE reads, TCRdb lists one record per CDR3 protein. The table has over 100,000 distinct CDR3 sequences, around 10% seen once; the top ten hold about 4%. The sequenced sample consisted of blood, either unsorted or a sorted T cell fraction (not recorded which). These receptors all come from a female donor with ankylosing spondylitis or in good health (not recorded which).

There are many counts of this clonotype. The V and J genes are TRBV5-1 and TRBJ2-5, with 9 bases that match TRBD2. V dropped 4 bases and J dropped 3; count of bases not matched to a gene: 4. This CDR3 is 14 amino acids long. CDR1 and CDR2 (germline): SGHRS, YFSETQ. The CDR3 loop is CASSRGLAEETQYF. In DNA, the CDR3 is TGCGCCAGCAGCAGGGGACTAGCAGAAGAGACCCAGTACTTC.

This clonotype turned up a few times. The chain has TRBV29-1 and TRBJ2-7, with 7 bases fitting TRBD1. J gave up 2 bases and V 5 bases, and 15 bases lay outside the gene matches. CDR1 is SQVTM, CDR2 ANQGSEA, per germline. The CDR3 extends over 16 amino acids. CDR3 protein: CSVLSTGLSLAYEQYF. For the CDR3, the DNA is TGCAGCGTTCTATCGACAGGGTTATCGTTGGCCTACGAGCAGTACTTC.

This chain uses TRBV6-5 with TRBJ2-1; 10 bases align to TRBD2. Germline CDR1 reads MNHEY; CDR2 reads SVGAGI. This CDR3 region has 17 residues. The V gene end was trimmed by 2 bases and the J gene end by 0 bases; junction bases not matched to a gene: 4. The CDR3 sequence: CASSYGLADSSYNEQFF. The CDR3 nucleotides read TGTGCCAGCAGTTACGGACTAGCGGACAGCTCCTACAATGAGCAGTTCTTC.

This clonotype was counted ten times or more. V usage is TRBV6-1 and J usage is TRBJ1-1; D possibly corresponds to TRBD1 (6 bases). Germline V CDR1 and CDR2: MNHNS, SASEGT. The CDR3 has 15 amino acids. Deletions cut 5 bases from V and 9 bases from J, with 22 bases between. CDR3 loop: CASSPHRVAYRKAFF. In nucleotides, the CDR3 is TGTGCCAGCAGTCCCCACAGGGTTGCGTACCGTAAAGCTTTCTTT.

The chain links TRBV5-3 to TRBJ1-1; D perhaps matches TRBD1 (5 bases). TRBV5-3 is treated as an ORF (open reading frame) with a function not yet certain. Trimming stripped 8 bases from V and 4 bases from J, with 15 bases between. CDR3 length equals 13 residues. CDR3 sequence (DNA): TGTGCCAGCCTCCTGTCGAGGGGCACTGAAGCTTTCTTT. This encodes CASLLSRGTEAFF.

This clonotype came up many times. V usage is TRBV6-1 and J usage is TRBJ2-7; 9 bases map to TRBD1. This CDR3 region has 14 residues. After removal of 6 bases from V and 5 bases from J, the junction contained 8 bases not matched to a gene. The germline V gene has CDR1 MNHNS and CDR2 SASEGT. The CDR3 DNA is TGTGCCAGCAGAAGGGACAGGGAAGGTAACGAGCAGTACTTC. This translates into CASRRDREGNEQYF.

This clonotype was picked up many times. The CDR3 bases are TGCAGTGTAGCCCGGGAGTCCGAGCAGTACTTC. Its protein is CSVARESEQYF. The chain links TRBV20-1 to TRBJ2-7; possibly TRBD2 for D (6 bases). V lost 7 bases to trimming and J lost 6 bases, with 13 bases between them. CDR1 is DFQATT, CDR2 SNEGSKA, per germline (reference sequence). The CDR3 is 11 residues long.

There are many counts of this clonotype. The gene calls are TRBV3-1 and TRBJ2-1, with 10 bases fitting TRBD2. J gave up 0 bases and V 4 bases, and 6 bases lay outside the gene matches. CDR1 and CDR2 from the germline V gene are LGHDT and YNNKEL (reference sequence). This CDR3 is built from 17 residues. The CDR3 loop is CASSPHSGGSSYNEQFF. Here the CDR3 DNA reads TGTGCCAGCAGCCCTCATAGCGGGGGGTCCTCCTACAATGAGCAGTTCTTC.

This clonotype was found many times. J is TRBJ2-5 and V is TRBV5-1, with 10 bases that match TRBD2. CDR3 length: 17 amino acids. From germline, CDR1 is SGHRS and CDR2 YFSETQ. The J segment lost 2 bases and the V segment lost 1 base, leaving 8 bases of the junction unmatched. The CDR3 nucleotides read TGCGCCAGCAGCTTGAAATCAGTAGCGGGGGGACAAGAGACCCAGTACTTC. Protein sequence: CASSLKSVAGGQETQYF.

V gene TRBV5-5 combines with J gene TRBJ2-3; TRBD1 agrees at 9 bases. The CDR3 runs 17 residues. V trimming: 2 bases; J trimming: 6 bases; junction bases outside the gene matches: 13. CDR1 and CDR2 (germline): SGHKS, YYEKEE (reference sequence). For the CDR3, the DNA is TGTGCCAGCAGCTTATCAAACAGGGGGCGAGGGTTGGATACGCAGTATTTT. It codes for CASSLSNRGRGLDTQYF.

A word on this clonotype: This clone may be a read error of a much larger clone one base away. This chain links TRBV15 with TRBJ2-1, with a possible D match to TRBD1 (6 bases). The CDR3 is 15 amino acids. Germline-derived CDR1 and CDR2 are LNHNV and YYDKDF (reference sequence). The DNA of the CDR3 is TGTACCACCAGCAACCACAGGGTTTCCTACAATGAGCAGTTCTTC. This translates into CTTSNHRVSYNEQFF.

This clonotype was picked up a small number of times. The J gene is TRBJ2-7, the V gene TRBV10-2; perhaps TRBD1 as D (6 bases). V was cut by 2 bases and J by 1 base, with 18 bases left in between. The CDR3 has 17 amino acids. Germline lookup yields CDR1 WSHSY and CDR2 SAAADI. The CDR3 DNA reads TGCGCCAGCAGTGAGACAACCGGGACAAAAAATTCCTACGAGCAGTACTTC. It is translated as CASSETTGTKNSYEQYF.

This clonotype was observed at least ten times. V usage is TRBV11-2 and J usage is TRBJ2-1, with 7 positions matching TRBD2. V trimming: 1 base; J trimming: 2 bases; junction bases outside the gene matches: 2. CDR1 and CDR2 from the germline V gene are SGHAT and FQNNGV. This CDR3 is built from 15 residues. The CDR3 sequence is CASSLVTSPYNEQFF. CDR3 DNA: TGTGCCAGCAGCTTAGTGACTAGCCCCTACAATGAGCAGTTCTTC.

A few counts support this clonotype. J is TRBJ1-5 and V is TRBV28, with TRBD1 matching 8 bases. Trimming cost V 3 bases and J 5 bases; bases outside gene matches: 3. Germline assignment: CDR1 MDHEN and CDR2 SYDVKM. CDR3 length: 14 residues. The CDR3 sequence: CASSFRQGYQPQHF. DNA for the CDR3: TGTGCCAGCAGTTTCCGACAGGGGTATCAGCCCCAGCATTTT.

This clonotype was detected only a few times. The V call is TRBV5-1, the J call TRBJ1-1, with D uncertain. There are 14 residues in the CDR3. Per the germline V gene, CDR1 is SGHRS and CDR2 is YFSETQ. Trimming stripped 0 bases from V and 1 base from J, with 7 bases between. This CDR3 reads CASSLASKNTEAFF. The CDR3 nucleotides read TGCGCCAGCAGCTTGGCCTCAAAGAACACTGAAGCTTTCTTT. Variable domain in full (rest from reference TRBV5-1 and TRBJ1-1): KAGVTQTPRYLIKTRGQQVTLSCSPISGHRSVSWYQQTPGQGLQFLFEYFSETQRNKGNFPGRFSGRQFSNSRSEMNVSTLELGDSALYLCASSLASKNTEAFFGQGTRLTVV.

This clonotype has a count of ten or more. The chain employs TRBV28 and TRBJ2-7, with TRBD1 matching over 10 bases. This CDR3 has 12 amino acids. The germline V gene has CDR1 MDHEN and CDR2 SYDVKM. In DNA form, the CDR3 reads TGTGCTTCCGGGACAGGGGCTCCCGAGCAGTACTTC. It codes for CASGTGAPEQYF.

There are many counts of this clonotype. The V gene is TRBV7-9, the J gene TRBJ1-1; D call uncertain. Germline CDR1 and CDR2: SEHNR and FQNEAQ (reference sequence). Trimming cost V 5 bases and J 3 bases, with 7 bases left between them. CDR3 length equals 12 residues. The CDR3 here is CASSVTYTEAFF. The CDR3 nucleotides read TGTGCCAGCAGCGTTACGTACACTGAAGCTTTCTTT.

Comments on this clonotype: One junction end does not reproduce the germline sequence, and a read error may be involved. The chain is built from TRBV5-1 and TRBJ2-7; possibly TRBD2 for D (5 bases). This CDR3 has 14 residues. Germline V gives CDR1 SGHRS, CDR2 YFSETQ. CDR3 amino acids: CASSLSSGSYEQCF. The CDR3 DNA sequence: TGCGCCAGCAGCTTGAGCTCGGGATCCTACGAGCAGTGCTTC. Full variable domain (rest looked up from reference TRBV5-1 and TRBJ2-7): KAGVTQTPRYLIKTRGQQVTLSCSPISGHRSVSWYQQTPGQGLQFLFEYFSETQRNKGNFPGRFSGRQFSNSRSEMNVSTLELGDSALYLCASSLSSGSYEQCFGPGTRLTVT.

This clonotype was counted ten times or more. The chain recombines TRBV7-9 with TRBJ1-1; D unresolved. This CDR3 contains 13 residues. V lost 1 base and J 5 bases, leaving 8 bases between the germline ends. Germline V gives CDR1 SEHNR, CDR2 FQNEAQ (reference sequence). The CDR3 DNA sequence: TGTGCCAGCAGCTTAGAGGGAAGGACTGAAGCTTTCTTT. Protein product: CASSLEGRTEAFF.

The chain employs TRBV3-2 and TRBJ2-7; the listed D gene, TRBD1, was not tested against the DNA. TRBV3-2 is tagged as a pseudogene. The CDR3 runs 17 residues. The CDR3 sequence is CATSQQAGPGLSYEQYF. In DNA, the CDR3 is TGTGCCACCTCCCAACAGGCCGGACCCGGGCTCAGCTACGAGCAGTACTTC.

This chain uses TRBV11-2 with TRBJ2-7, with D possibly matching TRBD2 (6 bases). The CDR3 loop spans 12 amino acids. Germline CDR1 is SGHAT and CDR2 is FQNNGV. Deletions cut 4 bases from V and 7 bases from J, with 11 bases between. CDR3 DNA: TGTGCCAGCAGCTCCTTTGGGGGGGAGCAGTACTTC. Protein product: CASSSFGGEQYF.

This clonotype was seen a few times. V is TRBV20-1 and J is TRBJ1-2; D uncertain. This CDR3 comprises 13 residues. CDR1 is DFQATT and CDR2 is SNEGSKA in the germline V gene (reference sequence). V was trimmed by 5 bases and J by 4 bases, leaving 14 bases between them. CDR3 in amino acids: CSAALTVGYGYTF. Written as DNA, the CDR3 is TGCAGTGCTGCCCTCACGGTGGGCTATGGCTACACCTTC.

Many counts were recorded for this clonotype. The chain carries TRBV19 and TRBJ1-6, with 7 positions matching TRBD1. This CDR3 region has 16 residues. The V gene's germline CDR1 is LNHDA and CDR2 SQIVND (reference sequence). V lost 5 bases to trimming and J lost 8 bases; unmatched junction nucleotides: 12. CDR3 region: CASSVLIRDRDSPLHF. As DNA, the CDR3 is TGTGCCAGTAGTGTGCTAATCCGGGACAGAGATTCACCCCTCCACTTT.

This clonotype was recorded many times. CDR3 coding DNA: TGCGCCAGCAGCTTTGGAGGGGCCGTTACGAACACCGGGGAGCTGTTTTTT. It translates to CASSFGGAVTNTGELFF. This chain connects TRBV5-1 to TRBJ2-2; D perhaps matches TRBD2 (6 bases). This CDR3 spans 17 amino acids. Trimming left V 2 bases short and J 0 bases short, with 14 bases between. The germline V gene has CDR1 SGHRS and CDR2 YFSETQ.

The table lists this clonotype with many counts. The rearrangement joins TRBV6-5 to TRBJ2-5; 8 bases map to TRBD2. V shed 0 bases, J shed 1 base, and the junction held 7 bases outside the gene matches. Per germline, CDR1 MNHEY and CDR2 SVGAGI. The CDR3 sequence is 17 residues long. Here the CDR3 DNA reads TGTGCCAGCAGTTACTCTATGGCGGGGGGAAGCCAAGAGACCCAGTACTTC. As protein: CASSYSMAGGSQETQYF.

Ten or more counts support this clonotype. The CDR3 DNA sequence: TGTGCCAGCAGTCTAGGGACAGCTGGGAACACTGAAGCTTTCTTT. It codes for CASSLGTAGNTEAFF. The chain links TRBV12-3 or TRBV12-4 to TRBJ1-1; 7 bases are shared with TRBD1. With 5 bases clipped from V and 1 base from J, the junction kept 7 bases outside the gene matches. CDR3 length: 15 amino acids.

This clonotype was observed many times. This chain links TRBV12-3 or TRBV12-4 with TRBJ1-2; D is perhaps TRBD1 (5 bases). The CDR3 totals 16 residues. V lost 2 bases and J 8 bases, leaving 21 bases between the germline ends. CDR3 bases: TGTGCCAGCAGTTTACAGGTGACAAGCCCCCGGGGCGGCTACACCTTC. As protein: CASSLQVTSPRGGYTF.

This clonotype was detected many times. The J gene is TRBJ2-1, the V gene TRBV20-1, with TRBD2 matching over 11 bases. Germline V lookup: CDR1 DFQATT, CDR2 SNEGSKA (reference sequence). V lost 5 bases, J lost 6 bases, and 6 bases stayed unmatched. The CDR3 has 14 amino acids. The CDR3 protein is CSAALAGGRNEQFF. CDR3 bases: TGCAGTGCTGCCCTAGCGGGAGGACGCAATGAGCAGTTCTTC.